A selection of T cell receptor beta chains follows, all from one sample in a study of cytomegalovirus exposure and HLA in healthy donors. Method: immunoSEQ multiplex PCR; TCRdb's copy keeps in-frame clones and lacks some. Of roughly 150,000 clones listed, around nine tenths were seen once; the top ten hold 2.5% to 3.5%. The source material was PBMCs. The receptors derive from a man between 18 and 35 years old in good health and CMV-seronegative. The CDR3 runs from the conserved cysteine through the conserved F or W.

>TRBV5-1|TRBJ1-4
CASQPGGTGNEKLFF
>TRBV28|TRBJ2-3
CASSFPSDWEETDTQYF
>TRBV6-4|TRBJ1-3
CASRGGRRSGNTIYF
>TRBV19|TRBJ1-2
CASSILSKPDFYYGYTF
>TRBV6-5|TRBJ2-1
CASSYPSGTDNEQFF
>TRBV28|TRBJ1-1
CASSPRQGSMNTEAFF
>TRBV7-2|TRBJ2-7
CASSLVGTRTSYEQYF
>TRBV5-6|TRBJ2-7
CASSSSGRNSYEQYF
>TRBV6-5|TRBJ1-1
CASSYLGGGLNTEAFF
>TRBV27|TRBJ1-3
CASRGQASGNTIYF
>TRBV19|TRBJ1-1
CASSIGGATEAFF
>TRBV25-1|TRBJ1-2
CASSEPDRGGYGYTF
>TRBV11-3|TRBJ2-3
CASSSRLDTQYF
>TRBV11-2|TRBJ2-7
CASSEGTILYEQYF
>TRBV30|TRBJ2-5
CACTGVAETQYF
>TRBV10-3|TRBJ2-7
CAISESILGQGKGYEQYF
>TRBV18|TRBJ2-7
CASSPGTGHLSYEQYF